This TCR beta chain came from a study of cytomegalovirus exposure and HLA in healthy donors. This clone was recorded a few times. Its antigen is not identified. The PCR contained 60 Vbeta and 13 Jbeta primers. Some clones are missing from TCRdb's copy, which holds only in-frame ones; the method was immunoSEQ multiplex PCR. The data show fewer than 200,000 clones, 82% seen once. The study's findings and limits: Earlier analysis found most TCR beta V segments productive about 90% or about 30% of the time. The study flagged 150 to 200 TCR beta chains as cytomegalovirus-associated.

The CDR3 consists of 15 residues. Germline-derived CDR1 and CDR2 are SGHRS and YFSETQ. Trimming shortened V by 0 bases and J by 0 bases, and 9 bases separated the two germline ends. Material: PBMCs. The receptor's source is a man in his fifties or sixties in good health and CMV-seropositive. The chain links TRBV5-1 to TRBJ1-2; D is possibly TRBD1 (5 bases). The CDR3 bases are TGCGCCAGCAGCTTGGCGACAGCCTCTAACTATGGCTACACCTTC. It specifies CASSLATASNYGYTF.